The 8 T cell receptor beta chains listed next were all sequenced from one sample in a study of blood T cell repertoires in COVID-19 (dated by TCRdb to the early 2020s). The protocol used for the library was the immunoSEQ multiplex PCR assay. Not all clones reach the TCRdb copy of this immuneACCESS table, which keeps in-frame sequences only. Checked studies attribute under half of the gap to unresolved V genes and leave the rest unexplained. The sample has some 160,000 clones on record, about 77% of them singletons. The biggest ten clones account for approximately 15% of the sample. Material for sequencing was peripheral blood. These receptor sequences come from an elderly woman with acute or convalescent COVID-19.

The chain recombines TRBV5-4 with TRBJ2-7, with D possibly being TRBD2 (6 bases). The CDR3 length is 13 residues. V was pared by 4 bases and J by 10 bases, with 18 bases between. CDR1 and CDR2 (germline): SGHNT, YYREEE (reference sequence). CDR3 in DNA: TGTGCCAGCAGCCCTTCGATAGCGGAAGTACAGTACTTC. It is translated as CASSPSIAEVQYF.

The chain links TRBV5-4 to TRBJ1-4; D is ambiguous. This CDR3 has 13 residues. From germline, CDR1 is SGHNT and CDR2 YYREEE (reference sequence). V lost 2 bases to trimming and J lost 7 bases, with 9 bases between them. The CDR3, as DNA: TGTGCCAGCAGCTTCCTACCGCGTGAAAAACTGTTTTTT. Its translation is CASSFLPREKLFF.

The chain uses TRBV5-1 and TRBJ2-7; tentatively, D is TRBD1 (6 bases). The CDR3 runs 14 residues. V lost 5 bases to trimming and J lost 5 bases, with 17 bases between them. CDR1 is SGHRS, CDR2 YFSETQ, per germline. DNA for the CDR3: TGCGCCAGCAGTCTTACCAAACAGGGTCACGAGCAGTACTTC. Its translation is CASSLTKQGHEQYF.

The gene calls are TRBV11-3 and TRBJ2-3; D gene ambiguous. The CDR3 consists of 13 residues. The V gene lost 1 base and the J gene lost 2 bases, with 4 bases spanning the gap. The germline V gene encodes CDR1 SGHNT and CDR2 YENEEA. This CDR3 reads CASSLGPTDTQYF. CDR3 bases: TGTGCCAGCAGCTTAGGGCCCACAGATACGCAGTATTTT. Together with reference TRBV11-3 and TRBJ2-3, the CDR3 gives the full variable domain: EAGVVQSPRYKIIEKKQPVAFWCNPISGHNTLYWYLQNLGQGPELLIRYENEEAVDDSQLPKDRFSAERLKGVDSTLKIQPAELGDSAVYLCASSLGPTDTQYFGPGTRLTVL.

V is TRBV6-5 and J is TRBJ2-7, with 8 bases that match TRBD1. Trimming removed 6 bases from V and 4 bases from J; junction bases left unmatched: 8. The CDR3 consists of 14 residues. Per the germline V gene, CDR1 is MNHEY and CDR2 is SVGAGI. The CDR3 sequence: CASSGQGRRYEQYF. CDR3 nucleotides: TGTGCCAGCAGCGGACAGGGTCGTAGGTACGAGCAGTACTTC.

V is TRBV5-8 and J is TRBJ2-3; 11 nucleotides match TRBD2. Germline V gene sequence: CDR1 SGHTS, CDR2 YDEGEE. This CDR3 has 18 amino acids. The V segment lost 4 bases and the J segment 4 bases; nucleotides outside the gene matches: 14. The CDR3 loop is CASSASTGTSGGSDTQYF. CDR3 bases: TGTGCCAGCAGCGCCAGCACCGGGACTAGCGGCGGCTCAGATACGCAGTATTTT.

CDR3 coding DNA: TGCGCCAGCAGCTTACTAGCGGGGGTCTCCTACAATGAGCAGTTCTTC. Protein: CASSLLAGVSYNEQFF. The genes are TRBV5-1 and TRBJ2-1, with 11 bases fitting TRBD2. The CDR3 extends over 16 amino acids. The V and J ends lost 2 bases and 0 bases, in that order; junction bases with no gene match: 1. Germline lookup yields CDR1 SGHRS and CDR2 YFSETQ. Looking up the rest from reference TRBV5-1 and TRBJ2-1 gives the full variable domain: KAGVTQTPRYLIKTRGQQVTLSCSPISGHRSVSWYQQTPGQGLQFLFEYFSETQRNKGNFPGRFSGRQFSNSRSEMNVSTLELGDSALYLCASSLLAGVSYNEQFFGPGTRLTVL.

The J gene is TRBJ2-5, the V gene TRBV5-1, with 8 bases lining up with TRBD2. Unmatched junction bases numbered 12, after V lost 0 bases and J lost 5 bases. There are 17 residues in the CDR3. Germline CDR1 reads SGHRS; CDR2 reads YFSETQ. Here the CDR3 DNA reads TGCGCCAGCAGCTTGGCCTTGCGGGGGGCCCGGTCGGAGACCCAGTACTTC. Protein: CASSLALRGARSETQYF.